Listed here are 15 T cell receptor beta chains from one sample, sequenced in a study of PD-1 blockade in classical Hodgkin lymphoma. This sample's time point: cycle 4 day 1 (C4D1), after less than 7 weeks of nivolumab. Brentuximab vedotin exposure varied, and every patient relapsed after autologous stem cell transplantation. CD4+ T cells were purified from thawed PBMCs by negative selection. TCRdb keeps only in-frame clones here, not all; method: immunoSEQ multiplex PCR. The data contain around 6,200 clones, approximately 86% of them singletons. The specimen comprised CD4+ T cells from blood, sampled before the fourth cycle of nivolumab. These receptors all stem from a human donor with classical Hodgkin lymphoma.

This chain uses TRBV5-8 with TRBJ2-3; D unresolved. V was cut by 0 bases and J by 4 bases, with 12 bases left in between. Per germline, CDR1 SGHTS and CDR2 YDEGEE. CDR3 length equals 15 residues. The CDR3 loop reads CASSLEGGDPDTQYF. The CDR3 nucleotides read TGTGCCAGCAGCTTGGAGGGTGGGGATCCAGATACGCAGTATTTT.

Here the CDR3 reads CASSSRDSPNTEAFF. The DNA of the CDR3 is TGTGCCAGCAGCTCCCGGGATAGTCCGAACACTGAAGCTTTCTTT. The chain couples TRBV7-9 to TRBJ1-1; D not certain. Germline values: CDR1 SEHNR, CDR2 FQNEAQ (reference sequence). Trimming left V 4 bases short and J 1 base short, with 13 bases between. This CDR3 comprises 15 residues.

This clone was observed once. The chain joins TRBV20-1 to TRBJ1-1; no definite D call. This CDR3 has 11 residues. Per germline, CDR1 DFQATT and CDR2 SNEGSKA (reference sequence). Trimming stripped 0 bases from V and 8 bases from J, with 7 bases between. The CDR3 loop reads CSARDWAEAFF. CDR3 bases: TGCAGTGCTAGAGATTGGGCGGAAGCTTTCTTT.

J is TRBJ2-4 and V is TRBV10-1, with 8 nucleotides matching TRBD1. The CDR3 spans 14 residues. V was pared by 2 bases and J by 6 bases, with 3 bases of the junction left unmatched. Germline CDR1 reads WNHNN; CDR2 reads SYGVQD (reference sequence). The CDR3 is CASSESRGRNIQYF. CDR3 DNA sequence: TGCGCCAGCAGTGAGAGCAGGGGGCGAAACATTCAGTACTTC.

The rearrangement uses TRBV9 and TRBJ1-2; D uncertain. Trimming removed 0 bases from V and 2 bases from J, with 8 bases in between. Germline V gene sequence: CDR1 SGDLS, CDR2 YYNGEE. CDR3 length: 14 residues. CDR3 residues: CASSVGSGNYGYTF. The CDR3 DNA reads as TGTGCCAGCAGCGTAGGATCAGGAAACTATGGCTACACCTTC.

The chain combines TRBV5-1 with TRBJ2-3; 10 positions match TRBD2. Germline CDR1 reads SGHRS; CDR2 reads YFSETQ. There are 19 residues in the CDR3. Trimming removed 4 bases from V and 0 bases from J; junction bases left unmatched: 14. The DNA for the CDR3 is TGCGCCAGCAGCCCGGGCTTACTAGCGGGGCGATCTAGCACAGATACGCAGTATTTT. This encodes CASSPGLLAGRSSTDTQYF. Variable domain in full (rest from reference TRBV5-1 and TRBJ2-3): KAGVTQTPRYLIKTRGQQVTLSCSPISGHRSVSWYQQTPGQGLQFLFEYFSETQRNKGNFPGRFSGRQFSNSRSEMNVSTLELGDSALYLCASSPGLLAGRSSTDTQYFGPGTRLTVL.

This sequence joins TRBV18 and TRBJ2-3; 9 bases align to TRBD2. V trimming: 3 bases; J trimming: 1 base; junction bases outside the gene matches: 2. Germline V gene lookup returns CDR1 KGHSH and CDR2 LQKENI. CDR3 length: 15 residues. The CDR3 region has the DNA TGTGCCAGCTCACCCAGGACTAGCGGCACAGATACGCAGTATTTT. It codes for CASSPRTSGTDTQYF.

The chain employs TRBV19 and TRBJ1-5; D is possibly TRBD1 (6 bases). The V end was cut by 7 bases, the J end by 2 bases, with 15 bases between. Germline V lookup: CDR1 LNHDA, CDR2 SQIVND (reference sequence). The CDR3 contains 15 residues. In nucleotides, the CDR3 is TGTGCCAGTACCATAGACAGGACCCGCAATCAGCCCCAGCATTTT. The encoded protein is CASTIDRTRNQPQHF.

About this clone itself: Compared with germline, one end of the junction differs, possibly owing to a read error. CDR3 bases: TGTGCCAACAGCTTAGTTATGAACACTGAAGCTTTCTTT. This codes for CANSLVMNTEAFF. The rearrangement joins TRBV11-2 to TRBJ1-1, with no clear D. This CDR3 has 13 residues. The germline V gene encodes CDR1 SGHAT and CDR2 FQNNGV.

J is TRBJ2-7 and V is TRBV30; D perhaps matches TRBD1 (6 bases). This CDR3 region has 12 residues. Trimming removed 4 bases at V and 1 base at J, with 8 bases between. CDR1 is GTSNPN, CDR2 SVGIG, per germline (reference sequence). The CDR3 nucleotides read TGTGCCTGGACCAGGGGTTCCTACGAGCAGTACTTC. Its translation is CAWTRGSYEQYF. Based on the CDR3 plus reference TRBV30 and TRBJ2-7, the full variable domain is SQTIHQWPATLVQPVGSPLSLECTVEGTSNPNLYWYRQAAGRGLQLLFYSVGIGQISSEVPQNLSASRPQDRQFILSSKKLLLSDSGFYLCAWTRGSYEQYFGPGTRLTVT.

The chain carries TRBV19 and TRBJ1-5; no clear D. Per the germline V gene, CDR1 is LNHDA and CDR2 is SQIVND (reference sequence). This CDR3 is 15 amino acids long. The V end was cut by 4 bases, the J end by 1 base, with 11 bases between. CDR3 amino acids: CASSTVVWSNQPQHF. CDR3 sequence (DNA): TGTGCCAGTAGTACGGTAGTTTGGAGCAATCAGCCCCAGCATTTT.

The chain couples TRBV10-1 to TRBJ1-3; D unclear. Between the trimmed V and J ends, which lost 5 bases and 1 base, there was a span of 6 bases. The CDR3 runs 13 residues. CDR1 is WNHNN, CDR2 SYGVQD, per germline (reference sequence). CDR3 amino acids: CASSNPSGNTIYF. As DNA, the CDR3 is TGCGCCAGCAGTAATCCTTCTGGAAACACCATATATTTT.

The gene calls are TRBV18 and TRBJ1-5; no clear D. There are 16 residues in the CDR3. Looked up from germline, CDR1 is KGHSH and CDR2 is LQKENI. V lost 3 bases to trimming and J lost 0 bases, with 12 bases between them. This chain's CDR3 is CASSPNGGFSNQPQHF. The CDR3, as DNA: TGTGCCAGCTCACCCAACGGCGGGTTTAGCAATCAGCCCCAGCATTTT.

V usage is TRBV7-9 and J usage is TRBJ1-1; no clear D. Trimming took 1 base from V and 7 from J, leaving 13 bases between them. The CDR3 covers 14 residues. CDR1 is SEHNR, CDR2 FQNEAQ, per germline (reference sequence). CDR3 amino acids: CASSLGRGYGEAFF. As DNA, the CDR3 is TGTGCCAGCAGCTTAGGTCGGGGTTATGGTGAAGCTTTCTTT.

V is TRBV27 and J is TRBJ2-5; D not certain. The CDR3 is made up of 14 amino acids. The ends were cut back, 2 bases at V and 1 base at J, with 8 bases in the middle. The germline V gene encodes CDR1 MNHEY and CDR2 SMNVEV (reference sequence). The CDR3 reads CASSLKSVQETQYF. CDR3 DNA: TGTGCCAGCAGTTTAAAATCCGTCCAAGAGACCCAGTACTTC.